A single sample gave rise to the 20 T cell receptor beta chains below, sequenced in a study of T cells in Graves' hyperthyroidism and ophthalmopathy. Amplification of TCR beta CDR3 regions was performed using RNA transcripts as template. Using the HTBI primer set, a first-round RT-PCR was run on the TCR CDR3. Each CDR3 protein gets one entry after TCRdb re-called the multiplex PCR reads with MiXCR. The sample comprises roughly 420,000 distinct CDR3 sequences, approximately 14% of which are singletons, and 11% to 15% rests with the top ten. Sample: blood. The source is a woman aged 18-29 years with Graves' hyperthyroidism.

The V gene is TRBV29-1, the J gene TRBJ2-1; no definite D call. CDR1 is SQVTM and CDR2 is ANQGSEA in the germline V gene. The V end was cut by 3 bases, the J end by 4 bases, with 10 bases between. The CDR3 runs 13 residues. Here the CDR3 reads CSVEVLLYNEQFF. CDR3 in DNA: TGCAGCGTTGAGGTATTACTGTACAATGAGCAGTTCTTC.

This clonotype was seen repeatedly, ten times or more. The CDR3 DNA reads TGTGCCAGCAGCCAACGGACAGGGTATAGCCCTGAGCAGTTCTTC. Translation: CASSQRTGYSPEQFF. The genes are TRBV11-3 and TRBJ2-1; 8 nucleotides agree with TRBD1. The CDR3 consists of 15 residues. Germline lookup yields CDR1 SGHNT and CDR2 YENEEA. Unmatched junction bases numbered 12, after V lost 5 bases and J lost 9 bases. Supplemented by reference TRBV11-3 and TRBJ2-1, the full variable domain reads EAGVVQSPRYKIIEKKQPVAFWCNPISGHNTLYWYLQNLGQGPELLIRYENEEAVDDSQLPKDRFSAERLKGVDSTLKIQPAELGDSAVYLCASSQRTGYSPEQFFGPGTRLTVL.

This clonotype was seen repeatedly, ten times or more. This chain joins TRBV5-1 and TRBJ2-7; D gene ambiguous. The V end lost 4 bases, the J end lost 1 base, and 15 bases lay between the germline ends. The CDR3 length is 15 residues. CDR1 SGHRS and CDR2 YFSETQ come from the germline V gene. The DNA for the CDR3 is TGCGCCAGCAGCCCGGCCCTTTTCGGGTCCTACGAGCAGTACTTC. It encodes CASSPALFGSYEQYF.

The chain combines TRBV10-2 with TRBJ2-5; D is possibly TRBD2 (6 bases). This CDR3 spans 16 amino acids. Germline V lookup: CDR1 WSHSY, CDR2 SAAADI. The V end lost 1 base, the J end lost 4 bases, and 16 bases lay between the germline ends. In DNA, the CDR3 is TGCGCCAGCAGTGAGTGGTTTAGCGGATCCCCAGAGACCCAGTACTTC. Protein: CASSEWFSGSPETQYF.

This clonotype was counted a few times. The rearrangement joins TRBV28 to TRBJ2-2; TRBD1 aligns across 10 bases. The germline V gene has CDR1 MDHEN and CDR2 SYDVKM. Trimming took 4 bases from V and 5 from J; bases not matched to a gene: 7. The CDR3 runs to 16 residues. The CDR3 DNA is TGTGCCAGCAGTTCCCGACAGGGGGCGCTTACCGGGGAGCTGTTTTTT. It is translated as CASSSRQGALTGELFF.

This rearrangement joins TRBV7-8 to TRBJ1-5; D remains ambiguous. The germline V gene encodes CDR1 SGHVS and CDR2 FQNEAQ. Trimming removed 1 base from V and 7 bases from J, with 5 bases in between. The CDR3 covers 12 residues. The CDR3 is CASSLGIQPQHF. CDR3 sequence (DNA): TGTGCCAGCAGCTTAGGTATACAGCCCCAGCATTTT.

This clonotype was detected many times. The V call is TRBV5-5, the J call TRBJ2-1; D unclear. V lost 1 base to trimming and J lost 8 bases, with 4 bases between them. This CDR3 is 11 amino acids long. Per germline, CDR1 SGHKS and CDR2 YYEKEE (reference sequence). For the CDR3, the DNA is TGTGCCAGCAGCTTGTTTGATGAGCAGTTCTTC. Translated: CASSLFDEQFF.

The chain is built from TRBV4-3 and TRBJ1-6; no firm D call. The CDR3 has 16 residues. V shed 1 base and J shed 10 bases, with 17 bases lying between them. Germline CDR1 LGHNA, CDR2 YSLEER. CDR3 DNA sequence: TGCGCCAGCAGCCAAGCAGTGCGTGAGGCGTCGTCACCCCTCCACTTT. It specifies CASSQAVREASSPLHF.

In this sample, this clonotype turned up many times. The genes are TRBV10-2 and TRBJ2-7, with D tentatively TRBD1 (5 bases). This CDR3 has 14 residues. Germline V CDR1 and CDR2: WSHSY, SAAADI. Trimming left V 3 bases short and J 0 bases short, with 9 bases between. Here the CDR3 DNA reads TGCGCCAGCAGTGAAAGGGGCAACTCCTACGAGCAGTACTTC. Its protein is CASSERGNSYEQYF.

The chain carries TRBV19 and TRBJ1-5; D may be TRBD1 (6 bases). Germline V lookup: CDR1 LNHDA, CDR2 SQIVND (reference sequence). The CDR3 contains 14 residues. V lost 4 bases to trimming and J lost 7 bases, with 14 bases between them. The CDR3 coding sequence is TGTGCCAGTAGTACGACAGGAGTGCAACAGCCCCAGCATTTT. Its translation: CASSTTGVQQPQHF. The full variable domain, its missing parts supplied by reference TRBV19 and TRBJ1-5, is DGGITQSPKYLFRKEGQNVTLSCEQNLNHDAMYWYRQDPGQGLRLIYYSQIVNDFQKGDIAEGYSVSREKKESFPLTVTSAQKNPTAFYLCASSTTGVQQPQHFGDGTRLSIL.

The table lists this clonotype with many counts. The chain has TRBV2 and TRBJ1-2, with TRBD1 as a possible D gene (5 bases). CDR3 length: 13 amino acids. The V end lost 2 bases, the J end lost 4 bases, and 8 bases lay between the germline ends. The V gene's germline CDR1 is SNHLY and CDR2 FYNNEI. DNA of the CDR3: TGTGCCAGCAGTGAACAGGGTTCCTATGGCTACACCTTC. Protein sequence: CASSEQGSYGYTF.

This clonotype showed up many times. V usage is TRBV6-5 and J usage is TRBJ2-2, with D possibly matching TRBD1 (5 bases). Trimming removed 0 bases from V and 1 base from J, with 9 bases in between. Germline CDR1 is MNHEY and CDR2 is SVGAGI. This CDR3 region has 16 residues. The CDR3: CASSYSRGMNTGELFF. The CDR3 DNA reads as TGTGCCAGCAGTTACTCTAGGGGAATGAACACCGGGGAGCTGTTTTTT.

The chain has TRBV20-1 and TRBJ2-7; D gene ambiguous. Trimming left V 3 bases short and J 11 bases short, with 14 bases between. The germline V gene encodes CDR1 DFQATT and CDR2 SNEGSKA (reference sequence). The CDR3 runs 11 residues. The CDR3 DNA is TGCAGTGCTAGGAGCCGGAACCTTAAGTACTTC. Translating it yields CSARSRNLKYF.

The chain is built from TRBV20-1 and TRBJ2-1; D is possibly TRBD1 (5 bases). The V gene's germline CDR1 is DFQATT and CDR2 SNEGSKA (reference sequence). The CDR3 is 12 residues long. V gave up 8 bases and J gave up 3 bases, with 11 bases separating them. The CDR3 sequence is CSRRQLYNEQFF. The CDR3 DNA reads as TGCAGTCGGAGACAGCTCTACAATGAGCAGTTCTTC.

The V and J genes are TRBV24-1 and TRBJ2-3, with TRBD1 identical over 8 bases. CDR1 is KGHDR and CDR2 is SFDVKD in the germline V gene. The length of the CDR3 is 16 residues. The J segment lost 3 bases and the V segment lost 3 bases, leaving 7 bases of the junction unmatched. The CDR3 bases are TGTGCCACCAGTGATAAGACAGGGGAAATAACAGATACGCAGTATTTT. This encodes CATSDKTGEITDTQYF.

This chain connects TRBV30 to TRBJ2-7; D remains ambiguous. V was trimmed by 2 bases and J by 1 base, leaving 9 bases between them. Germline CDR1 is GTSNPN and CDR2 is SVGIG (reference sequence). CDR3 length equals 13 residues. The CDR3 here is CAWSPQISYEQYF. Written as DNA, the CDR3 is TGTGCCTGGAGTCCCCAGATTTCCTACGAGCAGTACTTC.

This clonotype was seen repeatedly, ten times or more. V usage is TRBV20-1 and J usage is TRBJ1-1; D gene uncertain. The CDR3 runs to 14 residues. V gave up 2 bases and J gave up 5 bases, with 15 bases separating them. Germline CDR1 reads DFQATT; CDR2 reads SNEGSKA (reference sequence). The CDR3 region has the DNA TGCAGTGCTAGAAGTCGTGGCGGGCAGACTGAAGCTTTCTTT. Its protein product is CSARSRGGQTEAFF.

This clonotype was counted between two and nine times. A much larger clone is a single base away; this may be a read error. The chain recombines TRBV10-3 with TRBJ2-2; 12 nucleotides match TRBD2. Germline CDR1 ENHRY, CDR2 SYGVKD. The CDR3 consists of 14 residues. After removal of 10 bases from V and 4 bases from J, the junction contained 4 bases not matched to a gene. This chain's CDR3 is CATTSGRGTGELFF. The CDR3 region has the DNA TGTGCCACGACTAGCGGGAGAGGCACCGGGGAGCTGTTTTTT.

The V gene is TRBV20-1, the J gene TRBJ2-5; either TRBD1 or TRBD2 may supply D (5 bases each). CDR1 is DFQATT and CDR2 is SNEGSKA in the germline V gene (reference sequence). V dropped 4 bases and J dropped 3 bases, with 15 bases sitting between them. The CDR3 totals 14 residues. CDR3 DNA sequence: TGCAGTGCTACCAGGTTCGTGGGGGAAGAGACCCAGTACTTC. Translating gives CSATRFVGEETQYF.

In its sample, this clonotype was seen a few times. The chain recombines TRBV5-4 with TRBJ2-1; TRBD2 matches at 11 bases. The ends lost 4 bases at V and 6 bases at J; junction bases unmatched: 6. The germline V gene has CDR1 SGHNT and CDR2 YYREEE (reference sequence). The CDR3 is 15 residues long. This CDR3 reads CASSRPSGRSNEQFF. Written as DNA, the CDR3 is TGTGCCAGCAGCCGCCCTAGCGGGAGGAGCAATGAGCAGTTCTTC.